These T cell receptor beta chains were read from a single sample in a study of T cells after yellow fever vaccination. From the 5' RACE reads, TCRdb called clonotypes with MiXCR, one entry per CDR3 protein. The data show over 300,000 distinct CDR3 sequences, with over 4% seen just once and approximately 25% held by the top ten. Material: PBMCs, obtained 5 days after the yellow fever booster vaccination. These receptors originate from a man aged 18 to 35 who received the YFV17D yellow fever vaccine. CDR3s include the opening cysteine and the closing phenylalanine or tryptophan. The D gene is left open where the match is weak. Size is stated for part of the rows, as once, few or many counts, or as a class when the clone is expanded.

DNA	CDR3	V	J	size	D
TGTGCCAGCAGCATAAGGGGGGGCTCCTACAATGAGCAGTTCTTC	CASSIRGGSYNEQFF	TRBV11-2	TRBJ2-1	many	NA
TGTGCCAGCAGCTTGGCCTCTACCCAGGCAAAGCAGTACTTC	CASSLASTQAKQYF	TRBV5-4	TRBJ2-7	NA	NA
TGTGCCAGCAGCTTAAGGCGGGGGCAGGAGCAGTACTTC	CASSLRRGQEQYF	TRBV7-3	TRBJ2-7	many	NA
TGCGCCAGCAGCCAAGGTTGGACTAGCGGGGGACCAGATACGCAGTATTTT	CASSQGWTSGGPDTQYF	TRBV4-1	TRBJ2-3	NA	TRBD2
TGTGCCAGCAGTTCCTCGACAGGAACCTACGAGCAGTACTTC	CASSSSTGTYEQYF	TRBV6-5	TRBJ2-7	many	NA
TGCGCCAGCAGCCAAGCGACAGCCCCAACCCTCTCTGGGGCCAACGTCCTGACTTTC	CASSQATAPTLSGANVLTF	TRBV4-3	TRBJ2-6	NA	NA
TGTGCCAGCATCTTACAGGTGGACGGGTATGGCTACACCTTC	CASILQVDGYGYTF	TRBV6-2/TRBV6-3	TRBJ1-2	many	NA
TGTGCCAGCAGCTTCGGGGGGGCTAAGCAGTTCTTC	CASSFGGAKQFF	TRBV7-2	TRBJ2-1	few	TRBD2
TGTGCCACCAGAAACAGGGGTTCCAAAAACATTCAGTACTTC	CATRNRGSKNIQYF	TRBV15	TRBJ2-4	many	TRBD1
TGTGCCAGCAGTTACGGGCAGGGTTTGGGGCAGCCCCAGCATTTT	CASSYGQGLGQPQHF	TRBV6-5	TRBJ1-5	many	NA
TGTGCCAGCGGGCAAGAGACCCAGTACTTC	CASGQETQYF	TRBV25-1	TRBJ2-5	many	NA
TGCGCCAGCAGACAGGACACTGAAGCTTTCTTT	CASRQDTEAFF	TRBV5-1	TRBJ1-1	NA	NA
TGTGCCAGCAGCCAAGAGGGCCTAAATAAGCAGTTCTTC	CASSQEGLNKQFF	TRBV3-1	TRBJ2-1	many	NA
TGTGCCACCAGCAGACACTCCGGGACAGGGGAGGAGACCCAGTACTTC	CATSRHSGTGEETQYF	TRBV15	TRBJ2-5	NA	TRBD1
TGCAGTGCTACCTGGACTAGCGGGGGTTACAATGAGCAGTTCTTC	CSATWTSGGYNEQFF	TRBV20-1	TRBJ2-1	few	TRBD2
TGTGCCAGCAGTGCAACCGGGACCCCGAGATCCTACGAGCAGTACTTC	CASSATGTPRSYEQYF	TRBV12-3/TRBV12-4	TRBJ2-7	few	NA
TGTGCCAGCAGTCCCGGGACTCGGGGCGAGCAGTACTTC	CASSPGTRGEQYF	TRBV6-5	TRBJ2-7	many	NA
TGTGCCAGCATACGACGGCCCGGAATAACCGCTAACTATGGCTACACCTTC	CASIRRPGITANYGYTF	TRBV6-1	TRBJ1-2	few	NA
TGTGCCAGCGGCAGTACCTACTACGGGGAGCTGTTTTTT	CASGSTYYGELFF	TRBV3-1	TRBJ2-2	few	NA
TGCGCCAGCAGCCGAAGACTAGCGGGGGGCACCACAGATACGCAGTATTTT	CASSRRLAGGTTDTQYF	TRBV4-3	TRBJ2-3	few	TRBD2
TGCAGTGCTAGCGGGACAGGGGGCCAACAGCCCCAGCATTTT	CSASGTGGQQPQHF	TRBV20-1	TRBJ1-5	NA	TRBD1
TGTGCCAGCAGACTTGGACAGGTTCCCTATGGCTACACCTTC	CASRLGQVPYGYTF	TRBV12-3/TRBV12-4	TRBJ1-2	many	TRBD1
TGTGCCTGGAGTGTACAGGAGGCAGCTTTCTTT	CAWSVQEAAFF	TRBV30	TRBJ1-1	NA	NA
TGCAGTGCTTTTGACTCTCGGGGTTCCCAAGAGACCCAGTACTTC	CSAFDSRGSQETQYF	TRBV20-1	TRBJ2-5	few	NA
TGTGCCAGCAGCGTTTCCGGGGGGGCAAAGTATTTT	CASSVSGGAKYF	TRBV9	TRBJ2-3	NA	TRBD2
TGTGCCAGCAGTGAAGATCCGGGGGGAAGAAGCGGCTACACCTTC	CASSEDPGGRSGYTF	TRBV2	TRBJ1-2	NA	NA
TGTGCCAGCAGCGCGTCGTTGGGGTCTCCGGCTTTCTTT	CASSASLGSPAFF	TRBV7-3	TRBJ1-1	once	NA
TGTGCCAGTAGTATAGGGGCTAGCGGGGACTCCTACAATGAGCAGTTCTTC	CASSIGASGDSYNEQFF	TRBV19	TRBJ2-1	NA	TRBD2
TGCGCCAGCGCCACTTTAACAGGAAGGGTCGGGAACATTCAGTACTTC	CASATLTGRVGNIQYF	TRBV4-1	TRBJ2-4	many	NA
TGTGCCAGCAGCTCCCCGACAGGGGCATCACCCCTCCACTTT	CASSSPTGASPLHF	TRBV5-4	TRBJ1-6	few	TRBD1
TGTGCCAGCAGTTTAGGGGCAGGGGGCTCGTGGAATGAGCAGTTCTTC	CASSLGAGGSWNEQFF	TRBV27	TRBJ2-1	few	TRBD1
TGTGCCAGCTCACCAAACCTCCGGGACAGGGAAGCTTTCTTT	CASSPNLRDREAFF	TRBV18	TRBJ1-1	few	TRBD1
TGTGCCAGCAGCCAAGATCAAATCGCGAACACCGGGGAGCTGTTTTTT	CASSQDQIANTGELFF	TRBV14	TRBJ2-2	many	NA
TGTGCCAGCAGCCAGGGGCAGGGACCTCGTGGCTACACCTTC	CASSQGQGPRGYTF	TRBV3-1	TRBJ1-2	few	NA
TGCGCCAGCAGCCAAGACGACAGCATCAACCTCGGAAACACCATATATTTT	CASSQDDSINLGNTIYF	TRBV4-3	TRBJ1-3	NA	NA
TGTGCCAGCAATGAGGGACTAGGGGCACCAGATACGCAGTATTTT	CASNEGLGAPDTQYF	TRBV7-2	TRBJ2-3	NA	TRBD2
TGTGCCAGCAGTTTATTCCAGGAAAGGACAGATACGCAGTATTTT	CASSLFQERTDTQYF	TRBV28	TRBJ2-3	NA	NA
TGTGCCAGCAGCCAAACAGGGCAGTATGGCTACACCTTC	CASSQTGQYGYTF	TRBV3-1	TRBJ1-2	few	NA
TGTGCCAGCGAAGCCCCCTCGACAGATACGCAGTATTTT	CASEAPSTDTQYF	TRBV6-2/TRBV6-3	TRBJ2-3	NA	NA
TGTGCCAGCAGCCAAGTCCCCAGTACCTATGGCTACACCTTC	CASSQVPSTYGYTF	TRBV3-1	TRBJ1-2	few	NA
TGTGCCAGCAGACCTCTCGGGGGCCAAGAGACCCAGTACTTC	CASRPLGGQETQYF	TRBV7-2	TRBJ2-5	many	NA
TGTGCCACCAGTGCGGGACAGGGTCCGCAGTATTTT	CATSAGQGPQYF	TRBV24-1	TRBJ2-3	few	TRBD1
TGTGCCAGCAGCGGCCAACTAGCAAATGAGCAGTTCTTC	CASSGQLANEQFF	TRBV9	TRBJ2-1	NA	NA
TGTGCCAGCAGCTTACGCGGCAATCAGCCCCAGCATTTT	CASSLRGNQPQHF	TRBV7-2	TRBJ1-5	many	NA
TGTGCCAGCAGCTCCGACATAGGTTCACCCCTCCACTTT	CASSSDIGSPLHF	TRBV7-6	TRBJ1-6	NA	NA
TGTGCCAGCAGCGGCGGGGGTGAGCAGTTCTTC	CASSGGGEQFF	TRBV7-7	TRBJ2-1	many	TRBD2
TGTGCCAGCAGGTTTATGGGCACAGATACGCAGTATTTT	CASRFMGTDTQYF	TRBV11-2	TRBJ2-3	NA	NA
TGTGCCAGCAGCTTGGGACAGGGGATTGACTATGGCTACACCTTC	CASSLGQGIDYGYTF	TRBV7-9	TRBJ1-2	many	TRBD1
TGTGCCAGCAGCCAAGATATGGGGGGCGGAATGAACACTGAAGCTTTCTTT	CASSQDMGGGMNTEAFF	TRBV4-2	TRBJ1-1	few	NA
TGTGCCAGCAGCCAAGATCGGGCAGCGCCCCTCACAGATACGCAGTATTTT	CASSQDRAAPLTDTQYF	TRBV3-1	TRBJ2-3	NA	NA
TGCGCCAGCGACTTCCTCCCCGGCTCCTACAATGAGCAGTTCTTC	CASDFLPGSYNEQFF	TRBV5-1	TRBJ2-1	few	NA
TGTGCCAGCAGCTTATCTGGACAGGCTACCGGGGAGCTGTTTTTT	CASSLSGQATGELFF	TRBV7-3	TRBJ2-2	NA	TRBD1
TGTGCCACCAGTGATTTACCCGGGACTTCGAACACCGGGGAGCTGTTTTTT	CATSDLPGTSNTGELFF	TRBV24-1	TRBJ2-2	few	NA
TGTGCCAGCTCACGCAGGACCGCCTCCTCTGGGGCCAACGTCCTGACTTTC	CASSRRTASSGANVLTF	TRBV18	TRBJ2-6	NA	NA